This is a list of T cell receptor beta chains from one sample in a study of cytomegalovirus exposure and HLA in healthy donors. Clones were sequenced by immunoSEQ multiplex PCR, and TCRdb holds only the in-frame ones, with some missing. The data contain some 200,000 clones, around four fifths of them singletons. Sequencing was performed on PBMCs. These receptors all come from a woman in her 50s in good health and CMV-seropositive. Both conserved end residues are part of each CDR3. A D gene is named only where the DNA matches it firmly. A row's size may be missing; if present it is once, few, many or a size class.

d_gene,abundance,j_gene,v_gene,CDR3nt,CDR3aa
-,-,TRBJ1-1,TRBV19,TGTGCCAGTAGTCCCCCTCGGGGGACTAAAGCTTTCTTT,CASSPPRGTKAFF
TRBD1,once,TRBJ1-1,TRBV6-6,TGTGCCAGCAGTCGGAGACAGGGGACTGAAGCTTTCTTT,CASSRRQGTEAFF
TRBD1,-,TRBJ1-4,TRBV19,TGTGCCAGTAGTAGGGACAGGGTCGGGACTAATGAAAAACTGTTTTTT,CASSRDRVGTNEKLFF
-,-,TRBJ1-4,TRBV7-9,TGTGCCAGCAGCTCCAGAACGGGAATAAATGAAAAACTGTTTTTT,CASSSRTGINEKLFF
TRBD1,-,TRBJ2-7,TRBV6-5,TGTGCCAGCAGTTTAAACAGGGGCTACGAGCAGTACTTC,CASSLNRGYEQYF
TRBD2,-,TRBJ2-7,TRBV7-9,TGTGCCAGCAGCTCGGCGGGGGGGACCTCCTACGAGCAGTACTTC,CASSSAGGTSYEQYF
TRBD2,-,TRBJ2-7,TRBV16,TGTGCCAGCAGCCAATTCGACCGAGGGACTAGCGGGACATACTACGAGCAGTACTTC,CASSQFDRGTSGTYYEQYF
TRBD2,-,TRBJ2-2,TRBV7-2,TGTGCCAGCAGCTTAGAGGGAGGGGCGAACACCGGGGAGCTGTTTTTT,CASSLEGGANTGELFF
-,once,TRBJ1-5,TRBV18,TGTGCCAGCTCACGGGAGGGGATTAATCAGCCCCAGCATTTT,CASSREGINQPQHF
TRBD2,-,TRBJ2-2,TRBV9,TGTGCCAGCAGCGCGGGGACTAGCGGGGGGGCCGGGAACACCGGGGAGCTGTTTTTT,CASSAGTSGGAGNTGELFF
TRBD1,-,TRBJ1-1,TRBV5-1,TGCGCCAGCACTAGACAGGGGGCCTGGGAGGCTGAAGCTTTCTTT,CASTRQGAWEAEAFF
-,-,TRBJ1-1,TRBV10-3,TGTGCCATCAGTGAGTCGAACAGAGTGAACACTGAAGCTTTCTTT,CAISESNRVNTEAFF
TRBD2,-,TRBJ2-5,TRBV19,TGTGCCAGTAGTATAGGGACTAGCGGGGGTTCCCGAGAGACCCAGTACTTC,CASSIGTSGGSRETQYF
TRBD1,-,TRBJ1-2,TRBV4-1,TGCGCCAGCAGCCAACAACAGGGGACTAACTATGGCTACACCTTC,CASSQQQGTNYGYTF
-,-,TRBJ1-2,TRBV5-1,TGCGCCAGCAGCTTAGGGGCATACTATGGCTACACCTTC,CASSLGAYYGYTF
TRBD1,-,TRBJ2-1,TRBV19,TGTGCCAGTAGTGCGCGGACAGGCACCTACAATGAGCAGTTCTTC,CASSARTGTYNEQFF
TRBD1,-,TRBJ2-5,TRBV28,TGTGCCAGCAGTTCGACAGGGAGAGGGCAAGAGACCCAGTACTTC,CASSSTGRGQETQYF
-,-,TRBJ1-5,TRBV4-3,TGCGCCAGCAGCCAAGACAGGTATAGCAATCAGCCCCAGCATTTT,CASSQDRYSNQPQHF
-,-,TRBJ1-4,TRBV19,TGTGCCAGTAGCATACAGGGATCGGGCGAAAAACTGTTTTTT,CASSIQGSGEKLFF
TRBD2,-,TRBJ2-5,TRBV7-6,TGTGCCAGCAGCTTACGGGCTAGCGGGGGGCAAGAGACCCAGTACTTC,CASSLRASGGQETQYF
-,-,TRBJ2-1,TRBV5-4,TGTGCCAGCAGCTCTCCGGGTCCCGCATACAATGAGCAGTTCTTC,CASSSPGPAYNEQFF
TRBD2,-,TRBJ2-1,TRBV10-3,TGTGCCATCAGTGAGGGAAGGGGACTAGCGTCCAATGAGCAGTTCTTC,CAISEGRGLASNEQFF
-,-,TRBJ2-1,TRBV7-3,TGTGCCAGCAGCCTAAATCACGGACTACTCCTCAATGAGCAGTTCTTC,CASSLNHGLLLNEQFF
-,-,TRBJ1-1,TRBV30,TGTGCCTGGAGTGTACGCGGGGGGGACACTGAAGCTTTCTTT,CAWSVRGGDTEAFF
-,-,TRBJ2-1,TRBV11-2,TGTGCCAGCAGCTTAGTGATCCCCGGGGATGAGCAGTTCTTC,CASSLVIPGDEQFF